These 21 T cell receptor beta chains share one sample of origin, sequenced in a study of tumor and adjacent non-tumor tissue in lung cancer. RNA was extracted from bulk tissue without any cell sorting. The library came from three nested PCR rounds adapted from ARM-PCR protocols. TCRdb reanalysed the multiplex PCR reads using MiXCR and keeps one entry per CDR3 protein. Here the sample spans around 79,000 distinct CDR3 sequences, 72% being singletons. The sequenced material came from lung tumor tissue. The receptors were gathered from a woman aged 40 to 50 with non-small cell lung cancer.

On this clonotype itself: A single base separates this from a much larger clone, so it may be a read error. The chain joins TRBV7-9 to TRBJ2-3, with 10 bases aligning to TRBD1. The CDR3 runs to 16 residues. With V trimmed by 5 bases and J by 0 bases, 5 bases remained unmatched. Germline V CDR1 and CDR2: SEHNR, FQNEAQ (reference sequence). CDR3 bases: TGTGCCAGCAGCCCCAGGGGACAGGGGAGCACAGATACGCAGTATTTT. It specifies CASSPRGQGSTDTQYF.

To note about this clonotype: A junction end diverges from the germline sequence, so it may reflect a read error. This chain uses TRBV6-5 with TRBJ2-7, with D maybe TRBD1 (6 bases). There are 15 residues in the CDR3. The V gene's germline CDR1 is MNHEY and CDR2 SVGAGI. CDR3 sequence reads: CASSYSSVGAYEQYF. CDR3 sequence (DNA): TGTGCCAGCAGTTACTCTAGCGTGGGGGCCTATGAGCAGTACTTC.

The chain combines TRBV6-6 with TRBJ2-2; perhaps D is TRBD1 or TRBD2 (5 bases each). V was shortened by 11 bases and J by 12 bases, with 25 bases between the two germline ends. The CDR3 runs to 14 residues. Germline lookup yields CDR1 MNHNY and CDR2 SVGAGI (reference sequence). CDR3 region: CAGYSGTATGKLFF. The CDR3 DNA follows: TGTGCCGGCTATTCGGGGACGGCCACCGGTAAGCTGTTTTTT.

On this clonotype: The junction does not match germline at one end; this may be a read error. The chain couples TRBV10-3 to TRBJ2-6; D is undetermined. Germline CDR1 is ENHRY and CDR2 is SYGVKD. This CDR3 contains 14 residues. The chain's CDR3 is CTISWNSGANVLTF. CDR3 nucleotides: TGTACCATCAGCTGGAACTCTGGGGCCAACGTCCTGACTTTC.

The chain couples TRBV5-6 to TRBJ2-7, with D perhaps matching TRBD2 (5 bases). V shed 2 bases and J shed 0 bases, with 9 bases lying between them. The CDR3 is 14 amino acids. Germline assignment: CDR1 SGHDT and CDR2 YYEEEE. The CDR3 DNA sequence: TGTGCCAGCAGCTTTCAGGAGGACTCCTACGAGCAGTACTTC. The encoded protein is CASSFQEDSYEQYF. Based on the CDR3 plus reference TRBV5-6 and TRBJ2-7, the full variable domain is DAGVTQSPTHLIKTRGQQVTLRCSPKSGHDTVSWYQQALGQGPQFIFQYYEEEERQRGNFPDRFSGHQFPNYSSELNVNALLLGDSALYLCASSFQEDSYEQYFGPGTRLTVT.

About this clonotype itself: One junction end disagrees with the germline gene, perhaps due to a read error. The CDR3 coding sequence is TGTGCTAGCAGCCCGCCGGGACAGCTGAACATAGGGAAGCTGTTTTTT. This codes for CASSPPGQLNIGKLFF. The chain carries TRBV5-4 and TRBJ2-2; TRBD1 matches 7 bases. Germline V gene data show CDR1 as SGHNT and CDR2 as YYREEE (reference sequence). The CDR3 consists of 16 residues.

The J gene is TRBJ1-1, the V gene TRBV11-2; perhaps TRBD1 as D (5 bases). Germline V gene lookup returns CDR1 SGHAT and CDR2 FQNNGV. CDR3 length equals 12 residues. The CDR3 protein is CGSSLEGILAFF. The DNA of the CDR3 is TGTGGTAGCAGCTTAGAGGGGATACTGGCTTTCTTT.

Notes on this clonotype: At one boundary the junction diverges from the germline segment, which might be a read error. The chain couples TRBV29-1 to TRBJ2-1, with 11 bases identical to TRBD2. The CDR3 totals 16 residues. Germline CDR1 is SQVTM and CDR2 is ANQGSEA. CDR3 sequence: CSVEVMISGRGGEEFF. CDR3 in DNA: TGCAGCGTTGAAGTAATGATTAGCGGGAGGGGGGGTGAGGAGTTCTTC.

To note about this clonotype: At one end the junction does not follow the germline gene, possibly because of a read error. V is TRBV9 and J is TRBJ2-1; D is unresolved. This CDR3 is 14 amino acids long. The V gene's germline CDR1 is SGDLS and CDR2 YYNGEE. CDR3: CDSSVDGRYNEQFF. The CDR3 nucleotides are TGTGACAGCAGCGTAGACGGCCGATACAATGAGCAGTTCTTC.

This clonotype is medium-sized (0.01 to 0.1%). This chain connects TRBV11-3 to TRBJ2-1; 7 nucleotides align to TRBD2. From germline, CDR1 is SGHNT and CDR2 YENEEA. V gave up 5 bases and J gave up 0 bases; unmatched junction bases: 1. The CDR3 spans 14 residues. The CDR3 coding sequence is TGTGCCAGCAGCGGGGGGGGCTCCTACAATGAGCAGTTCTTC. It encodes CASSGGGSYNEQFF. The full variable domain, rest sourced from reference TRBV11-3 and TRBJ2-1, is EAGVVQSPRYKIIEKKQPVAFWCNPISGHNTLYWYLQNLGQGPELLIRYENEEAVDDSQLPKDRFSAERLKGVDSTLKIQPAELGDSAVYLCASSGGGSYNEQFFGPGTRLTVL.

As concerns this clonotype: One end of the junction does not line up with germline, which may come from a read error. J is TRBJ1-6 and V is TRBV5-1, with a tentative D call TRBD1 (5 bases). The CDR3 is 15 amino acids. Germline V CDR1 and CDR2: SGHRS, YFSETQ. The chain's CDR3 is CASSLEGAKESPLQF. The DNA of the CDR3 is TGCGCCAGCAGCTTGGAAGGGGCAAAGGAATCACCCCTCCAATTT.

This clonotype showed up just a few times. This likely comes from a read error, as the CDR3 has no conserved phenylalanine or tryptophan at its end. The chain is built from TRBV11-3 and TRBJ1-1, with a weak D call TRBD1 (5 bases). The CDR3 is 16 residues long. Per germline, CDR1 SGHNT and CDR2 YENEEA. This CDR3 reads CAGSFEGRYGNTEAFS. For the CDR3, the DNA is TGTGCCGGCAGCTTTGAGGGGCGTTATGGGAACACCGAAGCTTTCTCT.

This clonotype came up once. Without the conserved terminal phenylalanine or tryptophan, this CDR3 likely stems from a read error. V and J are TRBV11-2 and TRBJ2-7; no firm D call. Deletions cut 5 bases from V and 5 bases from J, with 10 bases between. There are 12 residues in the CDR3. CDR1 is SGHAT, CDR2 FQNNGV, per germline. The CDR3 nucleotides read TGTGCCAGCAGCCTGACCCAGGACGAGCAGTACATC. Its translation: CASSLTQDEQYI.

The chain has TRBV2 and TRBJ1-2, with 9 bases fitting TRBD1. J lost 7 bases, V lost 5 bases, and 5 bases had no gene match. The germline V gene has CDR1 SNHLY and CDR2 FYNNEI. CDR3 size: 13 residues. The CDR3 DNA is TGTGCCAGCAGTATTACGGACAGGGGTGGCTACACCTTC. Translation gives CASSITDRGGYTF.

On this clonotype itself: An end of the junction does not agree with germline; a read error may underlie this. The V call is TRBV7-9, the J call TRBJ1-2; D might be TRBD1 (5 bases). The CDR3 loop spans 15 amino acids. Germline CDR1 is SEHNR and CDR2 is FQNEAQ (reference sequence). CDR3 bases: TGTGCCAGCAGCTTAGCACAGGACGGAGGTCATGGCTGCACCTTC. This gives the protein CASSLAQDGGHGCTF. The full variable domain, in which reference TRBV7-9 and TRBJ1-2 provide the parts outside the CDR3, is DTGVSQNPRHKITKRGQNVTFRCDPISEHNRLYWYRQTLGQGPEFLTYFQNEAQLEKSRLLSDRFSAERPKGSFSTLEIQRTEQGDSAMYLCASSLAQDGGHGCTFGSGTRLTVV.

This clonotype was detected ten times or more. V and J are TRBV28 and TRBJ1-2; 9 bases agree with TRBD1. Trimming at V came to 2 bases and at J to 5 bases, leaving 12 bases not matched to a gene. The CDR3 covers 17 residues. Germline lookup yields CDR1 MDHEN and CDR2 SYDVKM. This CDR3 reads CASSLAGQGEIRYGYTF. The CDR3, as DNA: TGTGCCAGCAGTTTAGCGGGACAGGGCGAAATTCGGTATGGCTACACCTTC.

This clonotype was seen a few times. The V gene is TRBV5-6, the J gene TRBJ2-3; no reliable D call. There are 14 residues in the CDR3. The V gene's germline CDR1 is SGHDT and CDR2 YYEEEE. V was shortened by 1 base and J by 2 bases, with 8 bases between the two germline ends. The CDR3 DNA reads TGTGCCAGCAGCTTGTGGGTAGCCACAGATACGCAGTATTTT. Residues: CASSLWVATDTQYF.

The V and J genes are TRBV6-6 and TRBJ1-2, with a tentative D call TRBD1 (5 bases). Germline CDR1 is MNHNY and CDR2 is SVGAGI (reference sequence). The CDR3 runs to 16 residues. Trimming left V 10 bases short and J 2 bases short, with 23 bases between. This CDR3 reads CANSTGQERVNYGYTF. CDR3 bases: TGTGCCAACAGCACGGGGCAGGAGAGGGTGAACTATGGCTACACCTTC.

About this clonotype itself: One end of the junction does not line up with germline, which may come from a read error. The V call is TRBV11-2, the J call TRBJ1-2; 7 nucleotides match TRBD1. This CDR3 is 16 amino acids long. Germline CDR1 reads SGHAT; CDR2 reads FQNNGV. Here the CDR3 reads CASTPTDRRWINGYTF. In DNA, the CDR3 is TGTGCCAGCACCCCTACGGACAGGAGGTGGATAAATGGCTATACCTTC.

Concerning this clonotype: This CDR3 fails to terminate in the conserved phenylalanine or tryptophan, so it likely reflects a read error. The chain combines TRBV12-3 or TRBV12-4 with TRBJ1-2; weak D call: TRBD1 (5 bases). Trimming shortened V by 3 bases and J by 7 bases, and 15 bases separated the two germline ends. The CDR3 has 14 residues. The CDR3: CASSLGRAQPGYTL. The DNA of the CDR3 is TGTGCCAGCAGTTTGGGCAGGGCCCAGCCTGGCTACACCTTA.

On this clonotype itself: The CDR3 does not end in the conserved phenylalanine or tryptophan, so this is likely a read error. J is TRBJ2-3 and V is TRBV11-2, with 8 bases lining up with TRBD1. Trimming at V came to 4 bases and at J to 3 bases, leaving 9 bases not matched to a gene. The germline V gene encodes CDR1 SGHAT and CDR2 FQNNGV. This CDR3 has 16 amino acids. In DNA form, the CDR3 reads TGTGCCAGCAGCTCAGATCAGGGGGCTCCGACAGATACGCAGTATTTG. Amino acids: CASSSDQGAPTDTQYL.